One and the same sample provided the 8 T cell receptor beta chains below, sequenced in a study of technical replicates of blood from a handful of donors. TCRdb's table, derived via immunoSEQ multiplex PCR, lists solely in-frame clones and lacks some. The data contain approximately 80,000 clones, around nine tenths of them seen just once; the ten biggest clones take up 0.2% to 0.25%. Sequenced input: T cells isolated from PBMCs. The receptors were sampled from a human donor in good health.

The chain employs TRBV9 and TRBJ1-1, with a weak D call TRBD1 (6 bases). The CDR3 loop spans 14 amino acids. CDR1 and CDR2 (germline): SGDLS, YYNGEE. V lost 0 bases, J lost 7 bases, and 13 bases lay in between. In nucleotides, the CDR3 is TGTGCCAGCAGCGTAGCTGGGGGCGGGAGTGAAGCTTTCTTT. As protein: CASSVAGGGSEAFF.

The chain combines TRBV15 with TRBJ1-2; 7 nucleotides match TRBD1. Germline loops: CDR1 LNHNV, CDR2 YYDKDF (reference sequence). This CDR3 is built from 14 residues. The J segment lost 4 bases and the V segment lost 1 base, leaving 3 bases of the junction unmatched. The CDR3 nucleotides are TGTGCCACCAGCAGAGGGACAGGCACCTATGGCTACACCTTC. This gives the protein CATSRGTGTYGYTF.

The chain joins TRBV20-1 to TRBJ2-2, with D unclear. This CDR3 is 11 amino acids long. Germline CDR1 is DFQATT and CDR2 is SNEGSKA (reference sequence). Trimming pared 5 bases from V and 6 bases from J, leaving 7 bases between. The CDR3, as DNA: TGCAGTGCTCGTCGAGCCGGGGAGCTGTTTTTT. Its translation: CSARRAGELFF.

About this clone: The same CDR3 is also encoded by other DNA sequences in this sample. The rearrangement links TRBV5-6 to TRBJ2-7; tentatively, D is TRBD1 (6 bases). Germline CDR1 and CDR2: SGHDT and YYEEEE. V lost 4 bases, J lost 3 bases, and 11 bases lay in between. The CDR3 runs to 13 residues. CDR3 region: CASSPTGSYEQYF. CDR3 bases: TGTGCCAGCAGCCCGACAGGTAGCTACGAGCAGTACTTC.

V gene TRBV28 combines with J gene TRBJ2-5; TRBD1 matches 7 bases. The CDR3 is made up of 15 amino acids. CDR1 MDHEN and CDR2 SYDVKM come from the germline V gene. V lost 7 bases, J lost 5 bases, and 13 bases stayed unmatched. CDR3 amino acids: CASTRDSLLDETQYF. CDR3 bases: TGTGCCAGCACCCGGGACAGCCTTTTGGACGAGACCCAGTACTTC.

The rearrangement links TRBV28 to TRBJ2-7, with 9 bases fitting TRBD1. The CDR3 totals 14 residues. Germline V gene data show CDR1 as MDHEN and CDR2 as SYDVKM. V was pared by 7 bases and J by 3 bases, with 7 bases of the junction left unmatched. CDR3 protein: CASILTGGSYEQYF. CDR3 in DNA: TGTGCCAGCATCCTGACAGGGGGGAGCTACGAGCAGTACTTC.

This sequence joins TRBV2 and TRBJ2-7, with 8 bases lining up with TRBD1. The trim removed 4 bases at V and 1 base at J, leaving 3 bases unmatched. This CDR3 region has 14 residues. Germline assignment: CDR1 SNHLY and CDR2 FYNNEI. CDR3: CASSGQGASYEQYF. The CDR3 DNA reads TGTGCCAGCAGTGGGCAGGGGGCATCCTACGAGCAGTACTTC.

The rearrangement uses TRBV4-2 and TRBJ2-1; 8 positions match TRBD2. Germline loops: CDR1 LGHNA, CDR2 YNFKEQ. Unmatched junction bases numbered 7, after V lost 8 bases and J lost 1 base. This CDR3 contains 15 residues. CDR3 bases: TGTGCCAGCCGGGCCGGGGGGGAATCCTACAATGAGCAGTTCTTC. Encoded protein: CASRAGGESYNEQFF.